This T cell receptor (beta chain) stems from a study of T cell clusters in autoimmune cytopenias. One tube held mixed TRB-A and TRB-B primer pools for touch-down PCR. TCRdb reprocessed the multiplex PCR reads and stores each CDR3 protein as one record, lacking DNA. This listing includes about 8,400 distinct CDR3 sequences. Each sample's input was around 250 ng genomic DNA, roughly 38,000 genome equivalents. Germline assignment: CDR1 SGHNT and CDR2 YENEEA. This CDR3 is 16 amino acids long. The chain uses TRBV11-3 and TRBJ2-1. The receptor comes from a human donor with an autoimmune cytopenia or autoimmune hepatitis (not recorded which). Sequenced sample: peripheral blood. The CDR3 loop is CASSLVVTPVTAEQFF.